These T cell receptor beta chains were read from a single sample in a study of vaccination and CD4 T cells after COVID-19. TCRdb re-called the PCR reads with MiXCR, one entry per CDR3 protein. The sample records fewer than 20,000 distinct CDR3 sequences, about 42% being singletons. These receptors have no known antigen. The specimen was cultured CD4+ T cells from blood. The receptors were gathered from a human donor with COVID-19. Both conserved end residues are part of each CDR3. D genes are given only for firm matches. Where a row states a size, it is once, few, many or the class of an expanded clone; other rows omit it.

j_gene: TRBJ1-6
abundance: NA
v_gene: TRBV19
d_gene: NA
CDR3nt: TGTGCCAGTCAAAGTGGACAGAATAATTCACCCCTCCACTTT
CDR3aa: CASQSGQNNSPLHF

j_gene: TRBJ2-1
abundance: NA
v_gene: TRBV2
d_gene: NA
CDR3nt: TGTGCCAGCAGGGGGGTAGCTAACTACAATGAGCAGTTCTTC
CDR3aa: CASRGVANYNEQFF

j_gene: TRBJ2-2
abundance: NA
v_gene: TRBV7-2
d_gene: NA
CDR3nt: TGTGCCAGCAGCTCCTTGACGAACACCGGGGAGCTGTTTTTT
CDR3aa: CASSSLTNTGELFF

j_gene: TRBJ2-1
abundance: NA
v_gene: TRBV12-2
d_gene: NA
CDR3nt: TGTGCAAGTCGCTCTGGCGGGATCTCCAGAGGTGAGCAGTTCTTC
CDR3aa: CASRSGGISRGEQFF

j_gene: TRBJ1-4
abundance: few
v_gene: TRBV7-9
d_gene: NA
CDR3nt: TGTGCCAGCAGCTCTGACGGGGCCCTTAATGAAAAACTGTTTTTT
CDR3aa: CASSSDGALNEKLFF

j_gene: TRBJ2-3
abundance: NA
v_gene: TRBV20-1
d_gene: TRBD1
CDR3nt: TGCAGTGCGGGGAAGGGGGCCTCAGATACGCAGTATTTT
CDR3aa: CSAGKGASDTQYF

j_gene: TRBJ1-2
abundance: NA
v_gene: TRBV7-2
d_gene: NA
CDR3nt: TGTGCCAGCAGCTTACATGGGCTCAACTATGGCTACACCTTC
CDR3aa: CASSLHGLNYGYTF

j_gene: TRBJ2-7
abundance: NA
v_gene: TRBV25-1
d_gene: NA
CDR3nt: TGTGCCAGCAGTGAGGGGACACTCAAAGCCTACGAGCAGTACTTC
CDR3aa: CASSEGTLKAYEQYF

j_gene: TRBJ1-5
abundance: NA
v_gene: TRBV19
d_gene: TRBD1
CDR3nt: TGTGCCAGTACCATGGACAGGGCTAGCAATCAGCCCCAGCATTTT
CDR3aa: CASTMDRASNQPQHF

j_gene: TRBJ2-5
abundance: NA
v_gene: TRBV30
d_gene: NA
CDR3nt: TGTGCCTGGAGCCCAATCGGGAAGGGAGGTTTTGAGACCCAGTACTTC
CDR3aa: CAWSPIGKGGFETQYF

j_gene: TRBJ1-2
abundance: NA
v_gene: TRBV6-5
d_gene: NA
CDR3nt: TGTGCCAGCAGTTATGTTCAGGAAACTTATGGCTACACCTTC
CDR3aa: CASSYVQETYGYTF

j_gene: TRBJ1-2
abundance: NA
v_gene: TRBV7-9
d_gene: NA
CDR3nt: TGTGCAGTCTCGGGTGGCTACACCTTC
CDR3aa: CAVSGGYTF

j_gene: TRBJ2-7
abundance: NA
v_gene: TRBV15
d_gene: NA
CDR3nt: TGTGCCACCAGCAGAGCCGGGACACACTACGAGCAGTACTTC
CDR3aa: CATSRAGTHYEQYF

j_gene: TRBJ1-1
abundance: few
v_gene: TRBV3-1
d_gene: NA
CDR3nt: TGTGCCAGCAGCCAGGGATGGGGCGGGGGTGAAGCTTTCTTT
CDR3aa: CASSQGWGGGEAFF

j_gene: TRBJ2-4
abundance: NA
v_gene: TRBV19
d_gene: NA
CDR3nt: TGTGCCACCGCCGGGGGACGGGAAAACATTCAGTACTTC
CDR3aa: CATAGGRENIQYF

j_gene: TRBJ2-1
abundance: large
v_gene: TRBV7-2
d_gene: NA
CDR3nt: TGTGCCAGCAGCTTAGCGCTAAAGAGGGGCAACTACAATGAGCAGTTCTTC
CDR3aa: CASSLALKRGNYNEQFF

j_gene: TRBJ2-7
abundance: NA
v_gene: TRBV7-6
d_gene: TRBD2
CDR3nt: TGTGCCAGCAGCCTAGGGACTAGCGGGGACCCCTACGAGCAGTACTTC
CDR3aa: CASSLGTSGDPYEQYF

j_gene: TRBJ2-3
abundance: NA
v_gene: TRBV7-9
d_gene: NA
CDR3nt: TGTGCCAGCAGCTATGGTAAAAGCACAGATACGCAGTATTTT
CDR3aa: CASSYGKSTDTQYF

j_gene: TRBJ1-2
abundance: NA
v_gene: TRBV7-2
d_gene: NA
CDR3nt: TGTGCCAGCAGCTCGGGCCCCTTCTATGGCTACACCTTC
CDR3aa: CASSSGPFYGYTF

j_gene: TRBJ1-3
abundance: NA
v_gene: TRBV27
d_gene: TRBD1
CDR3nt: TGTGCCAGCAGTTTTCAGGGACAGGGCAGACACACCATATATTTT
CDR3aa: CASSFQGQGRHTIYF

j_gene: TRBJ2-2
abundance: NA
v_gene: TRBV11-3
d_gene: TRBD1
CDR3nt: TGTGCCAGCACCGCCGGGACAGGGGGAACCGGGGAGCTGTTTTTT
CDR3aa: CASTAGTGGTGELFF

j_gene: TRBJ1-2
abundance: NA
v_gene: TRBV6-5
d_gene: TRBD1
CDR3nt: TGTGCCAGCAGTTTTTTGGACAGGGGGCCCTATGGCTACACCTTC
CDR3aa: CASSFLDRGPYGYTF

j_gene: TRBJ2-5
abundance: few
v_gene: TRBV4-2
d_gene: NA
CDR3nt: TGTGCCAGCAGCCAAGACGGGGCTGGGGGGCGGGGAGAGACCCAGTACTTC
CDR3aa: CASSQDGAGGRGETQYF

j_gene: TRBJ2-2
abundance: few
v_gene: TRBV7-9
d_gene: NA
CDR3nt: TGTGCCAGCAGCTACGATGTTAACACCGGGGAGCTGTTTTTT
CDR3aa: CASSYDVNTGELFF

j_gene: TRBJ1-6
abundance: NA
v_gene: TRBV7-6
d_gene: NA
CDR3nt: TGTGCCAGCAGCTTTGAAAACGGGTATAATTCACCCCTCCACTTT
CDR3aa: CASSFENGYNSPLHF

j_gene: TRBJ1-2
abundance: large
v_gene: TRBV5-1
d_gene: NA
CDR3nt: TGCGCCAGCAGCTTGGGAGACAATAACTATGGCTACACCTTC
CDR3aa: CASSLGDNNYGYTF

j_gene: TRBJ1-2
abundance: medium-sized
v_gene: TRBV11-2
d_gene: TRBD1
CDR3nt: TGTGCCAGCGGACAGGGGGATCATTCTGGCTACACCTTC
CDR3aa: CASGQGDHSGYTF

j_gene: TRBJ1-3
abundance: NA
v_gene: TRBV2
d_gene: NA
CDR3nt: TGTGCCAGCAGTGAATCCAGGGTAATTGGGAACACCATATATTTT
CDR3aa: CASSESRVIGNTIYF

j_gene: TRBJ1-2
abundance: NA
v_gene: TRBV7-9
d_gene: NA
CDR3nt: TGTGCCAGCAGCTTAGTGGGACTGGGGTGGGTAGCTGAGGACTATGGCTACACCTTC
CDR3aa: CASSLVGLGWVAEDYGYTF

j_gene: TRBJ1-5
abundance: few
v_gene: TRBV5-1
d_gene: NA
CDR3nt: TGCGCCAGCAGCTTGGACGGGGGGCGAAGTCAGCCCCAGCATTTT
CDR3aa: CASSLDGGRSQPQHF

j_gene: TRBJ2-3
abundance: NA
v_gene: TRBV2
d_gene: TRBD2
CDR3nt: TGTGCCAGTCTCACTAGCGGGGGGGGGACGCAGTATTTT
CDR3aa: CASLTSGGGTQYF

j_gene: TRBJ2-1
abundance: once
v_gene: TRBV19
d_gene: NA
CDR3nt: TGTGCCAGCCCTCTAGGGGCGAACTACAATGAGCAGTTCTTC
CDR3aa: CASPLGANYNEQFF

j_gene: TRBJ1-1
abundance: NA
v_gene: TRBV5-1
d_gene: TRBD1
CDR3nt: TGCGCCAGCAGCTCCGGGACAGGGGGCACTGAAGCTTTCTTT
CDR3aa: CASSSGTGGTEAFF

j_gene: TRBJ2-7
abundance: NA
v_gene: TRBV20-1
d_gene: TRBD1
CDR3nt: TGCAGTGCTAGAGATCCGGGACAGGGGACTTACGAGCAGTACTTC
CDR3aa: CSARDPGQGTYEQYF

j_gene: TRBJ1-2
abundance: NA
v_gene: TRBV4-3
d_gene: NA
CDR3nt: TGCGCCAGCAGCCAAGAATGGGGAGGGAACTATGGCTACACCTTC
CDR3aa: CASSQEWGGNYGYTF

j_gene: TRBJ2-3
abundance: few
v_gene: TRBV6-2/TRBV6-3
d_gene: NA
CDR3nt: TGTGCCAGCAGTGCCCGGAGGGGACTCCGTAACACAGATACGCAGTATTTT
CDR3aa: CASSARRGLRNTDTQYF

j_gene: TRBJ1-2
abundance: NA
v_gene: TRBV7-9
d_gene: NA
CDR3nt: TGTGCCAGCAGCTTACGAGGAAACTATGGCTACACCTTC
CDR3aa: CASSLRGNYGYTF

j_gene: TRBJ1-5
abundance: NA
v_gene: TRBV5-6
d_gene: NA
CDR3nt: TGTGCCAGCAGCTTGGATGCGGGAGGCAATCAGCCCCAGCATTTT
CDR3aa: CASSLDAGGNQPQHF

j_gene: TRBJ2-1
abundance: NA
v_gene: TRBV20-1
d_gene: TRBD2
CDR3nt: TGCAGTGCTAGAGCCTCTAGCGGACCCTACAATGAGCAGTTCTTC
CDR3aa: CSARASSGPYNEQFF

j_gene: TRBJ1-2
abundance: few
v_gene: TRBV7-8
d_gene: NA
CDR3nt: TGTGCCAGCAGCTTAGTTGAGGGGGTTGGCTACACCTTC
CDR3aa: CASSLVEGVGYTF

j_gene: TRBJ2-5
abundance: few
v_gene: TRBV27
d_gene: TRBD2
CDR3nt: TGTGCCACCCGATTGGCGGGGGGGACCCAAGAGACCCAGTACTTC
CDR3aa: CATRLAGGTQETQYF

j_gene: TRBJ1-5
abundance: NA
v_gene: TRBV19
d_gene: TRBD1
CDR3nt: TGTGCCAGTACCACCCCAGCCCGACAGGGGGCCAATCAGCCCCAGCATTTT
CDR3aa: CASTTPARQGANQPQHF

j_gene: TRBJ1-6
abundance: few
v_gene: TRBV7-9
d_gene: NA
CDR3nt: TGTGCCAGCAGCTTATCGACGGATTCACCCCTCCACTTT
CDR3aa: CASSLSTDSPLHF

j_gene: TRBJ1-5
abundance: NA
v_gene: TRBV19
d_gene: TRBD1
CDR3nt: TGTGCCAGTCGAGTGAGACAGGGAAATAGCAATCAGCCCCAGCATTTT
CDR3aa: CASRVRQGNSNQPQHF

j_gene: TRBJ1-3
abundance: NA
v_gene: TRBV7-8
d_gene: NA
CDR3nt: TGTGCCAGCAGCATAATAGCGGTCGGCAGGCGTGCCTCTGGAAACACCATATATTTT
CDR3aa: CASSIIAVGRRASGNTIYF

j_gene: TRBJ1-2
abundance: few
v_gene: TRBV25-1
d_gene: NA
CDR3nt: TGTGCCAGCAGTCCCCCGGGGGGCCGCTATGGCTACACCTTC
CDR3aa: CASSPPGGRYGYTF

j_gene: TRBJ1-6
abundance: few
v_gene: TRBV20-1
d_gene: TRBD1
CDR3nt: TGCAGTGCACCTCTGGGACAGGGGGGGTATAATTCACCCCTCCACTTT
CDR3aa: CSAPLGQGGYNSPLHF

j_gene: TRBJ2-3
abundance: few
v_gene: TRBV9
d_gene: TRBD2
CDR3nt: TGTGCCAGCAGCGTCCGGGGTAGCGGGGGCTACACAGATACGCAGTATTTT
CDR3aa: CASSVRGSGGYTDTQYF

j_gene: TRBJ2-5
abundance: NA
v_gene: TRBV11-2
d_gene: NA
CDR3nt: TGTGCCAGCACCCTTTCCGAGACCCAGTACTTC
CDR3aa: CASTLSETQYF

j_gene: TRBJ1-2
abundance: NA
v_gene: TRBV5-1
d_gene: NA
CDR3nt: TGCGCCAGCAGCCAAGCACCGACGGGCCCATATGGCTACACCTTC
CDR3aa: CASSQAPTGPYGYTF

j_gene: TRBJ2-5
abundance: few
v_gene: TRBV2
d_gene: TRBD2
CDR3nt: TGTGCCAGCAGTGCTGGGACTAGCGGGGGGGCAGGGACCCAGTACTTC
CDR3aa: CASSAGTSGGAGTQYF

j_gene: TRBJ2-1
abundance: NA
v_gene: TRBV19
d_gene: TRBD2
CDR3nt: TGTGCCAGTAACGCGGGAGGCGGGGGGCGGACCGAGCAGTTCTTC
CDR3aa: CASNAGGGGRTEQFF

j_gene: TRBJ1-5
abundance: NA
v_gene: TRBV6-5
d_gene: NA
CDR3nt: TGTGCCAGCAGTTACTCCTCAGGGTCCAATCAGCCCCAGCATTTT
CDR3aa: CASSYSSGSNQPQHF

j_gene: TRBJ2-2
abundance: NA
v_gene: TRBV7-2
d_gene: NA
CDR3nt: TGTGCCAGCAGCTTAGTACTACCGACATCCACCGGGGAGCTGTTTTTT
CDR3aa: CASSLVLPTSTGELFF

j_gene: TRBJ1-1
abundance: NA
v_gene: TRBV7-9
d_gene: NA
CDR3nt: TGTGCCAGCAGCTTTCCGGCGCCGGGGGTAGCTTTCTTT
CDR3aa: CASSFPAPGVAFF

j_gene: TRBJ2-1
abundance: NA
v_gene: TRBV21-1
d_gene: NA
CDR3nt: TGTGCCAGCAGCAAAGGCGGGGGGGAAATGGGCAATGAGCAGTTCTTC
CDR3aa: CASSKGGGEMGNEQFF

j_gene: TRBJ2-5
abundance: NA
v_gene: TRBV11-3
d_gene: NA
CDR3nt: TGTGCCAGCAGCAAAGGAGTAGCAGTCCAAGATAAGGAGACCCAGTACTTC
CDR3aa: CASSKGVAVQDKETQYF

j_gene: TRBJ2-2
abundance: NA
v_gene: TRBV6-1
d_gene: TRBD1
CDR3nt: TGTGCCAGCAGATCCTGGACAGGGGCAGGCACCGGGGAGCTGTTTTTT
CDR3aa: CASRSWTGAGTGELFF

j_gene: TRBJ1-3
abundance: few
v_gene: TRBV7-8
d_gene: TRBD1
CDR3nt: TGTGCCAGCAGTCAGGGGGGGCCCTCTGGAAACACCATATATTTT
CDR3aa: CASSQGGPSGNTIYF